A single sample is the source of the 4 T cell receptor beta chains below, sequenced in a study of beta chain features in type 1 diabetes. Study-level findings and limits: TCRB CDR3s were moderately but significantly shorter in Type 1 diabetes patients in all four CD4+ subsets.

These receptors are not linked to any known antigen. cDNA synthesis used the whole RNA isolate, giving expressed TCRB sequences. The table came from immunoSEQ multiplex PCR; TCRdb's copy has only in-frame clones and leaves some out. Seen here are about 150,000 clones, 10% observed once, and the top ten hold less than 0.5%. Sequencing was done on a sample of central memory CD4+ T cells from blood. Receptors were obtained from a young man with type 1 diabetes.

This chain uses TRBV28 with TRBJ2-7; D unresolved. This CDR3 is 12 amino acids long. Germline V gene sequence: CDR1 MDHEN, CDR2 SYDVKM. V was cut by 6 bases and J by 5 bases, with 11 bases left in between. The CDR3 DNA sequence: TGTGCCAGCAGGAACTTAAATCACGAGCAGTACTTC. Residues: CASRNLNHEQYF.

Details on this clone: Other DNA variants within this sample encode the same CDR3. CDR3: CASSIGLAGAETQYF. The CDR3 coding sequence is TGCGCCAGCAGCATCGGACTAGCAGGAGCGGAGACCCAGTACTTC. The V call is TRBV5-1, the J call TRBJ2-5; TRBD2 aligns across 8 bases. The ends lost 4 bases at V and 5 bases at J; junction bases unmatched: 10. Germline V CDR1 and CDR2: SGHRS, YFSETQ. The CDR3 spans 15 residues.

V gene TRBV28 combines with J gene TRBJ1-5; D is ambiguous. Germline-derived CDR1 and CDR2 are MDHEN and SYDVKM. Trimming pared 3 bases from V and 2 bases from J, leaving 11 bases between. This CDR3 contains 15 residues. The chain's CDR3 is CASSFSGWGNQPQHF. CDR3 bases: TGTGCCAGCAGTTTTTCGGGGTGGGGCAATCAGCCCCAGCATTTT.

This clone has a handful of counts. This chain connects TRBV6-6 to TRBJ1-2; D not resolved. CDR1 and CDR2 from the germline V gene are MNHNY and SVGAGI (reference sequence). CDR3 length: 15 residues. Trimming pared 1 base from V and 2 bases from J, leaving 11 bases between. The chain's CDR3 is CASSYLSASNYGYTF. CDR3 coding DNA: TGTGCCAGCAGTTACTTAAGCGCCTCCAACTATGGCTACACCTTC.